These 17 T cell receptor beta chains were all obtained from the same sample, sequenced in a study of shared clonotypes between healthy human individuals. The repertoire was sequenced with immunoSEQ multiplex PCR; TCRdb's copy has only in-frame clones and lacks some. The sample yields 2.5 million or so clones, over 85% seen once. Sequences were obtained from naive CD4+ T cells sorted from blood. Subset specified: CD45RA+ positively selected. Source of these receptors: a man aged 18 to 29 in good health.

V gene TRBV5-5 combines with J gene TRBJ1-5, with D unclear. Germline-derived CDR1 and CDR2 are SGHKS and YYEKEE (reference sequence). CDR3 length: 14 amino acids. With 2 bases removed from V and 0 bases from J, the gap between germline ends came to 6 bases. The CDR3 spells CASSLISSNQPQHF. For the CDR3, the DNA is TGTGCCAGCAGCTTAATCAGTAGCAATCAGCCCCAGCATTTT.

V and J are TRBV5-4 and TRBJ1-2, with D possibly being TRBD1 (5 bases). Germline lookup yields CDR1 SGHNT and CDR2 YYREEE (reference sequence). The CDR3 has 13 amino acids. The germline V and J ends were trimmed by 1 base and 8 bases, with 12 bases remaining between them. The CDR3 coding sequence is TGTGCCAGCAGCTTGTCACCTGGGGGAGGCTACACCTTC. Amino acid sequence: CASSLSPGGGYTF. Complete variable domain (other parts from reference TRBV5-4 and TRBJ1-2): ETGVTQSPTHLIKTRGQQVTLRCSSQSGHNTVSWYQQALGQGPQFIFQYYREEENGRGNFPPRFSGLQFPNYSSELNVNALELDDSALYLCASSLSPGGGYTFGSGTRLTVV.

The chain combines TRBV28 with TRBJ1-2, with TRBD1 matching over 8 bases. This CDR3 comprises 12 residues. Germline values: CDR1 MDHEN, CDR2 SYDVKM. V lost 10 bases to trimming and J lost 4 bases; unmatched junction nucleotides: 5. CDR3 protein: CATRGPTYGYTF. The CDR3 nucleotides read TGTGCCACCAGGGGGCCTACCTATGGCTACACCTTC.

The chain joins TRBV13 to TRBJ2-7, with D perhaps TRBD1 or TRBD2 (5 bases each). CDR1 and CDR2 (germline): PRHDT, FYEKMQ (reference sequence). V lost 4 bases and J 0 bases, leaving 10 bases between the germline ends. This CDR3 is 14 amino acids long. CDR3: CASSSGLSSYEQYF. The DNA of the CDR3 is TGTGCCAGCAGCTCGGGGCTTAGCTCCTACGAGCAGTACTTC.

The rearrangement links TRBV2 to TRBJ1-3, with TRBD1 as a possible D gene (5 bases). Trimming shortened V by 10 bases and J by 3 bases, and 10 bases separated the two germline ends. Germline V gene sequence: CDR1 SNHLY, CDR2 FYNNEI. The CDR3 totals 12 residues. Here the CDR3 reads CATTGLGNTIYF. The CDR3 nucleotides are TGTGCCACTACAGGTCTTGGAAACACCATATATTTT.

The CDR3 nucleotides are TGTGCCAGCATGTCCCCGGGATATAATTCACCCCTCCACTTT. Translated, it gives CASMSPGYNSPLHF. The V and J genes are TRBV6-5 and TRBJ1-6; no clear D. V was cut by 7 bases and J by 4 bases, with 11 bases left in between. Germline loops: CDR1 MNHEY, CDR2 SVGAGI. The CDR3 length is 14 residues.

The chain has TRBV5-4 and TRBJ2-3; possibly TRBD1 for D (5 bases). Trimming pared 4 bases from V and 1 base from J, leaving 10 bases between. The length of the CDR3 is 14 residues. CDR1 and CDR2 (germline): SGHNT, YYREEE (reference sequence). The CDR3 bases are TGTGCCAGCAGCCCCGTAGGGGGCACAGATACGCAGTATTTT. Residues: CASSPVGGTDTQYF. The whole variable domain, filled in from reference TRBV5-4 and TRBJ2-3, reads ETGVTQSPTHLIKTRGQQVTLRCSSQSGHNTVSWYQQALGQGPQFIFQYYREEENGRGNFPPRFSGLQFPNYSSELNVNALELDDSALYLCASSPVGGTDTQYFGPGTRLTVL.

About this clone itself: The same CDR3 can be traced to other DNA sequences in this sample. The CDR3 coding sequence is TGTGCCAGCACCCTAACTAGCGGCTCCTACGAGCAGTACTTC. As protein: CASTLTSGSYEQYF. The chain employs TRBV7-2 and TRBJ2-7; 8 positions agree with TRBD2. Germline lookup yields CDR1 SGHTA and CDR2 FQGNSA. CDR3 length equals 14 residues. V lost 7 bases to trimming and J lost 0 bases; unmatched junction nucleotides: 5.

The count of this clone is one. The sample holds other DNA sequences that translate to the same CDR3. This chain's CDR3 is CASSYGQGAYNEQFF. In nucleotides, the CDR3 is TGTGCCAGCAGTTATGGACAGGGGGCATACAATGAGCAGTTCTTC. The genes are TRBV6-6 and TRBJ2-1; 11 positions agree with TRBD1. Germline lookup yields CDR1 MNHNY and CDR2 SVGAGI (reference sequence). Trimming at V came to 3 bases and at J to 4 bases, leaving 2 bases not matched to a gene. CDR3 length: 15 residues.

This rearrangement joins TRBV27 to TRBJ1-2; tentatively, D is TRBD1 (5 bases). The V gene lost 6 bases and the J gene lost 3 bases, with 26 bases spanning the gap. CDR3 size: 18 residues. The germline CDR1 and CDR2 sequences are MNHEY and SMNVEV (reference sequence). The CDR3 region has the DNA TGTGCCAGCAGCTCCCTGTCTATACGACAGCCAAACCACTATGGCTACACCTTC. Translation gives CASSSLSIRQPNHYGYTF.

CDR3 amino acids: CASGGRGRLDEQFF. The CDR3 nucleotides read TGTGCCAGCGGTGGGAGGGGGCGACTCGATGAGCAGTTCTTC. This chain joins TRBV19 and TRBJ2-1; either TRBD1 or TRBD2 may fit D (7 bases each). Germline V gives CDR1 LNHDA, CDR2 SQIVND (reference sequence). This CDR3 spans 14 amino acids. Trimming took off 9 bases at V and 8 bases at J, with 20 bases between the two ends.

The chain employs TRBV5-1 and TRBJ2-1, with D possibly matching TRBD2 (6 bases). The CDR3 is made up of 17 amino acids. The ends were cut back, 4 bases at V and 0 bases at J, with 17 bases in the middle. Germline assignment: CDR1 SGHRS and CDR2 YFSETQ. In nucleotides, the CDR3 is TGCGCCAGCAGCGTTTGGGAGGCGGGGAGCTCCTACAATGAGCAGTTCTTC. Translated, it gives CASSVWEAGSSYNEQFF.

CDR3 region: CSVEGSGGGYTF. Written as DNA, the CDR3 is TGCAGCGTTGAGGGGTCGGGGGGCGGCTACACCTTC. The gene calls are TRBV29-1 and TRBJ1-2, with D perhaps matching TRBD1 (6 bases). This CDR3 is built from 12 residues. Trimming stripped 3 bases from V and 8 bases from J, with 13 bases between. CDR1 SQVTM and CDR2 ANQGSEA come from the germline V gene.

The chain combines TRBV5-5 with TRBJ1-4, with a tentative D call TRBD1 (6 bases). V was trimmed by 4 bases and J by 7 bases, leaving 14 bases between them. Germline V lookup: CDR1 SGHKS, CDR2 YYEKEE (reference sequence). CDR3 length equals 14 residues. The CDR3 nucleotides are TGTGCCAGCAGCAGCTCACAGGGACCTGAAAAACTGTTTTTT. Residues: CASSSSQGPEKLFF.

The chain joins TRBV5-1 to TRBJ2-1; D perhaps matches TRBD1 (5 bases). The ends were cut back, 3 bases at V and 0 bases at J, with 10 bases in the middle. The CDR3 covers 15 residues. Germline lookup yields CDR1 SGHRS and CDR2 YFSETQ. CDR3 protein: CASSSTGNSYNEQFF. In nucleotides, the CDR3 is TGCGCCAGCAGCTCCACAGGTAACTCCTACAATGAGCAGTTCTTC.

In this sample, this clone turned up once. This sequence joins TRBV5-4 and TRBJ1-2; possible D gene TRBD1, 6 bases. This CDR3 comprises 14 residues. Trimming stripped 4 bases from V and 5 bases from J, with 15 bases between. Germline V lookup: CDR1 SGHNT, CDR2 YYREEE (reference sequence). The DNA of the CDR3 is TGTGCCAGCAGCCAGGGGACCGAGAATTATGGCTACACCTTC. Protein sequence: CASSQGTENYGYTF.

The V call is TRBV19, the J call TRBJ1-5; 9 nucleotides agree with TRBD1. The CDR3 loop spans 15 amino acids. Germline CDR1 is LNHDA and CDR2 is SQIVND (reference sequence). With V trimmed by 4 bases and J by 2 bases, 3 bases remained unmatched. The CDR3 reads CASSTQGAGNQPQHF. DNA of the CDR3: TGTGCCAGTAGTACACAGGGGGCTGGCAATCAGCCCCAGCATTTT.